Sequencing of this TCR beta chain was carried out in a study of PD-1 blockade in classical Hodgkin lymphoma. Study overall: Nivolumab dosing for patients was 3 mg/kg, administered intravenously every 2 weeks. Study-wide results and caveats: The study found that TCR diversity rose significantly by C4D1 in CD4+ but not CD8+ cells.

In this sample, this clone turned up once. Antigen specificity is unknown. V was cut by 2 bases and J by 6 bases, with 11 bases left in between. CDR1 is GTSNPN and CDR2 is SVGIG in the germline V gene (reference sequence). There are 14 residues in the CDR3. Time point denoted: cycle 4 day 1 (C4D1), after less than seven weeks of nivolumab. Each patient relapsed following autologous stem cell transplantation, and prior brentuximab vedotin exposure differed. Assay: immunoSEQ multiplex PCR; the TCRdb copy retains only in-frame clones and omits some. The sample consists of approximately 100,000 clones, 83% of them appearing once.

The rearrangement links TRBV30 to TRBJ1-6; D may be TRBD1 (5 bases). This clonotype was sampled from a human donor with classical Hodgkin lymphoma. Material: peripheral blood mononuclear cells (PBMCs), obtained before the fourth cycle of nivolumab. CDR3 protein: CAWSLGVGNSPLHF. The CDR3, as DNA: TGTGCCTGGAGTCTAGGGGTCGGTAATTCACCCCTCCACTTT. The complete variable domain, with remaining parts taken from reference TRBV30 and TRBJ1-6, reads SQTIHQWPATLVQPVGSPLSLECTVEGTSNPNLYWYRQAAGRGLQLLFYSVGIGQISSEVPQNLSASRPQDRQFILSSKKLLLSDSGFYLCAWSLGVGNSPLHFGNGTRLTVT.